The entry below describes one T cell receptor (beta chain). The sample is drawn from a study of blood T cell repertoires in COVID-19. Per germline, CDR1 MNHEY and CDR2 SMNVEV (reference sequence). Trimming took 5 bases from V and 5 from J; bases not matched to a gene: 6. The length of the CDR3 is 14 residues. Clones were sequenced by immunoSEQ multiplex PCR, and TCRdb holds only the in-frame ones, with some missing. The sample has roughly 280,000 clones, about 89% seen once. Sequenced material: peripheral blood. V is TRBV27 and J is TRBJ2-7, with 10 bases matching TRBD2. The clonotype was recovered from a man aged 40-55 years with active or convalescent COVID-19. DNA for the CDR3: TGTGCCAGCAGTCCGGGACTAGCGAGCCACGAGCAGTACTTC. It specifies CASSPGLASHEQYF.